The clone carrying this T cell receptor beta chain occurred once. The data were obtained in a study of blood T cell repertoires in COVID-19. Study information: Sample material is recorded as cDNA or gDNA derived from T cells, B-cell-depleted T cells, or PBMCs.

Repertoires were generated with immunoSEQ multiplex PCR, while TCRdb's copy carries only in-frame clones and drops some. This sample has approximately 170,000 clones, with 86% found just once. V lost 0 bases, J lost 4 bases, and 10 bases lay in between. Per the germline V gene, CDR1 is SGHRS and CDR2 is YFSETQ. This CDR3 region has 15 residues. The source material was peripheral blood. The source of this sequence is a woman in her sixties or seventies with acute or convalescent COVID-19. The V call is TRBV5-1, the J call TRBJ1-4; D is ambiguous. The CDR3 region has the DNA TGCGCCAGCAGCTTGGTCTCCGGTTTTAATGAAAAACTGTTTTTT. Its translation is CASSLVSGFNEKLFF.